This T cell receptor (beta chain) was found in a study of shared clonotypes between healthy human individuals (TCRdb year 2020). Describing the broader study: The cohort comprised a couple of women and a few men aged 18 to 49 years. Different laboratories and diverse techniques were used to prepare libraries and sequence TCR repertoires, to increase sequencing depth and limit assay-specific biases. Per donor, leukapheresis produced somewhere between about 0.85 and 10 billion PBMCs. Blood TCR repertoires of five healthy adults were deeply sequenced to estimate repertoire size and the extent of clonotype sharing between individuals.

Findings and caveats that apply to the study as a whole: The small number of donors limited the genetic and exposure-history diversity represented. Based on pairwise subsampling, the degree of clonotype sharing among donors was expected to be affected by sequencing depth. Only blood was sampled, and tissue TCR repertoires likely differ from those in blood.

On this clone: Its antigen target is currently unknown. No base qualities exist here, and no much larger clone lies one base off it.

Here V drops 4 bases and J drops 2 bases, and the junction holds 9 bases not matched to any gene. Taken from the germline V gene, the CDR1 and CDR2 loops are ENHRY and SYGVKD. The CDR3 sequence holds 16 residues, the cysteine and phenylalanine included. Only the CDR3 DNA stays, 48 bases, in frame from base 1. Using the deep immunoSEQ assay, multiplex PCR amplified TCR CDR3 regions from genomic DNA. For each cell subset, the extracted genomic DNA was distributed evenly across all wells of several immunoSEQ 96-well plates, and each plate served as one replicate. For unsorted PBMC, each replicate PCR was loaded with 300 to 350 ng genomic DNA, equivalent to 30,000 or so T cell genomes. Ten immunoSEQ deep assay plates were used to sequence unsorted PBMC genomic DNA. The purified libraries were quantified using a Qubit 3.0 fluorometer, sized with a Bioanalyzer 2100, and then quantified again using the KAPA Library Quantification kit. Every immunoSEQ 96-well plate was sequenced on a dedicated single-read 150-cycle Illumina NextSeq 550 flow cell. The authors' pipeline ran thus. Because the immunoSEQ output held only junctional sequences and lacked quality scores, the filtering could not match the filtering applied to full-length reads. Sequences were annotated with PyIR, a Python wrapper for IgBLAST v1.9, and V/J genes and CDR3 were assigned using IMGT germline references. Reads with weak V/J assignments (E-value above 1e-6), missing CDR3, stop codons, out-of-frame junctions, or ambiguous translated residues were removed. V3J clonotypes were defined as sequences sharing an identical inferred V gene, J gene, and CDR3 amino acid sequence. To compute the percentage overlap between repertoires, the number of shared unique clonotypes was divided by the size of the smaller repertoire. RTK rarefaction, the Chao1 estimator, and Recon v2.1 estimates of unobserved clonotypes were used to assess repertoire richness. Imported from immuneACCESS, the table was reduced by TCRdb to in-frame sequences with V and J called. These copies leave out some clones; in studies compared against another copy, an unresolved V gene accounts for under half, and the cause of the remainder is not known. The DNA was the basis for D and trimming; V, J and clone size are from that table. This sample lists roughly 480,000 clones; 79% were detected once. The leading ten clones occupy roughly 12% of the sample.

The donors were healthy, HIV-negative adults with no recently reported acute infections or vaccinations. All donors were Caucasian adults living in Nashville, Tennessee, USA. For unsorted samples, about 87 million PBMCs were counted, and genomic DNA was extracted using the QIAamp DNA Blood Mini kit. After blood collection by leukapheresis, PBMCs were isolated using Ficoll-Histopaque density gradient centrifugation and then cryopreserved in the vapor phase of liquid nitrogen. The TCR sequence derives from a woman in her thirties or forties in good health. Some clones in this sample may be carry-over from other donors' samples. The material sequenced was PBMCs. This chain is built from TRBV10-3 and TRBJ2-3; TRBD1 aligns with 7 central bases. The CDR3 reads CAISGGQTLNTDTQYF. The nucleotide sequence reads TGTGCCATCAGTGGGGGACAGACCTTAAACACAGATACGCAGTATTTT.